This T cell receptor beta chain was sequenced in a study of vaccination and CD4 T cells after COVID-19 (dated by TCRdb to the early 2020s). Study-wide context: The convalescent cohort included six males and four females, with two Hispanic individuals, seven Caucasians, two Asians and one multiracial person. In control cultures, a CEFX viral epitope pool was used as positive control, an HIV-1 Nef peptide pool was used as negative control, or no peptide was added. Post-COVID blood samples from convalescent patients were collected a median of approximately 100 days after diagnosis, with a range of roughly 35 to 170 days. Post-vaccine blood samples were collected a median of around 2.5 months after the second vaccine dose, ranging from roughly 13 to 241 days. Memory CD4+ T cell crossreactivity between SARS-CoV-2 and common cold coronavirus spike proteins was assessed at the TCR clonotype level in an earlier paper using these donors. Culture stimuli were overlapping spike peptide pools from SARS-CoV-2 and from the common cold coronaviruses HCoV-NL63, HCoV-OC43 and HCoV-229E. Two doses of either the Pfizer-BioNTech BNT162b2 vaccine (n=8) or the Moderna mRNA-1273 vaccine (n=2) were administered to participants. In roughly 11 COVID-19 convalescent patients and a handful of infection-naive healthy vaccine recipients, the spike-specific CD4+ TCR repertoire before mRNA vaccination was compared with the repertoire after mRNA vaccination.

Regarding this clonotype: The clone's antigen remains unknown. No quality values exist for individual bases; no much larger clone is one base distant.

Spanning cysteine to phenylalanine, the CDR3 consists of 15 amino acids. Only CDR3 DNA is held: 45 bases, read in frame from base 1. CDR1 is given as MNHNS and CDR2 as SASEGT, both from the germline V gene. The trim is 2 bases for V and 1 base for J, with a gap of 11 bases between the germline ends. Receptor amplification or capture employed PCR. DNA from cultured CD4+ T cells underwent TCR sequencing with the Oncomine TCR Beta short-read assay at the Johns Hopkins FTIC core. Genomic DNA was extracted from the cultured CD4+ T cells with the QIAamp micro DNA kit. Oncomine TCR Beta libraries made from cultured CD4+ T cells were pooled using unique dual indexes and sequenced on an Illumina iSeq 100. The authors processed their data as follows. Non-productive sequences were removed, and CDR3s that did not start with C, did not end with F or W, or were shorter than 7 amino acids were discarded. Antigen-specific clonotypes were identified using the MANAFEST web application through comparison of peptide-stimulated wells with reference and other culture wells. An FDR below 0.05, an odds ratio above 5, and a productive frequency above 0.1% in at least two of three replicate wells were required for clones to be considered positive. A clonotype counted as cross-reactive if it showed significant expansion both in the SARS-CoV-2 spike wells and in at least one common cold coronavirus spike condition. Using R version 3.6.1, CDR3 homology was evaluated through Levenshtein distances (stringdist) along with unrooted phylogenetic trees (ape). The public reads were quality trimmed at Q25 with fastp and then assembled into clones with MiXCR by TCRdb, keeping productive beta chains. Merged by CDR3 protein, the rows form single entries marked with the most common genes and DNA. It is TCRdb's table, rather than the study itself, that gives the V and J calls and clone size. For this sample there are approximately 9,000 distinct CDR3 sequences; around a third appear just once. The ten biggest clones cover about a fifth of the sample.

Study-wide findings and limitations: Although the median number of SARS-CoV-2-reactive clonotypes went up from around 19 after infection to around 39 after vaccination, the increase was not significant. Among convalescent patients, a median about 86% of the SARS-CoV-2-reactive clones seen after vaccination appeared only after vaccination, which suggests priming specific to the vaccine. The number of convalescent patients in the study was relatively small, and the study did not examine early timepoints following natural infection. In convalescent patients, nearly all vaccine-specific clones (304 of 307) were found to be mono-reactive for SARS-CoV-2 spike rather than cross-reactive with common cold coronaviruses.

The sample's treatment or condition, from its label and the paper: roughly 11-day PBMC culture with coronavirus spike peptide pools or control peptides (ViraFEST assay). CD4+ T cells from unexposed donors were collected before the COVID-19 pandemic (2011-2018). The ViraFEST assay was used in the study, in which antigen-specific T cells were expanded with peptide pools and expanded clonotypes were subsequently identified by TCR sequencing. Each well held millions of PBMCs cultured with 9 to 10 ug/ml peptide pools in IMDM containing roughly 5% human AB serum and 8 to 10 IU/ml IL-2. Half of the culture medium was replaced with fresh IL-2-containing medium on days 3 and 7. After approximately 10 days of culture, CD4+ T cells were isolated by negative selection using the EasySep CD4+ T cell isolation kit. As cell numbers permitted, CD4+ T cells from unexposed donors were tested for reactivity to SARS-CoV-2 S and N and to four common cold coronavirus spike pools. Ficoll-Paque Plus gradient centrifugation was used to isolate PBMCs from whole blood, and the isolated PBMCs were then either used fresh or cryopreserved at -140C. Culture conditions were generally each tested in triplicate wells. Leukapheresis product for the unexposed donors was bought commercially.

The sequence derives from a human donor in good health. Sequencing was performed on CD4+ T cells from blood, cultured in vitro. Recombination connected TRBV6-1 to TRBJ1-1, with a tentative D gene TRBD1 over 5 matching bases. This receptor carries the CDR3 CASSELGQGNTEAFF. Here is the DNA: TGTGCCAGCAGTGAATTGGGTCAGGGGAACACTGAAGCTTTCTTT.